The entry below describes one TCR beta chain. Amplification of TCR beta CDR3 regions used RNA as the template. RT-PCR in the first round (using the HTBI primer set) targeted the TCR CDR3. TCRdb itself ran the multiplex PCR reads through MiXCR, one entry per CDR3 protein. The profile shows roughly 250,000 distinct CDR3 sequences, approximately 14% of them singletons. The data belong to a study of T cells in Graves' hyperthyroidism and ophthalmopathy. The CDR3 spans 17 residues. V gave up 6 bases and J gave up 5 bases, with 23 bases separating them. From germline, CDR1 is MDHEN and CDR2 SYDVKM. Sequencing used blood. The clonotype was recovered from a woman in her thirties or forties with Graves' hyperthyroidism that later progressed to Graves' ophthalmopathy. The rearrangement links TRBV28 to TRBJ1-5; possible D gene TRBD1, 5 bases. The CDR3 is CASRPRQRGGPYQPQHF. CDR3 coding DNA: TGTGCCAGCAGGCCCAGACAGCGGGGAGGGCCTTATCAGCCCCAGCATTTT.